Listed below are T cell receptor beta chains from one sample, sequenced in a study of blood T cell repertoires in COVID-19. Measured with immunoSEQ multiplex PCR; TCRdb has only the in-frame clones, and not every one. This table has about 59,000 clones, 80% to 95% appearing once. Material for sequencing was peripheral blood. These receptor sequences come from an elderly man with acute or convalescent COVID-19. CDR3s include the opening cysteine and the closing phenylalanine or tryptophan. The D gene is left open where the match is weak. The listing skips clone size in some rows; elsewhere it reads once, few, many or a size class.

TRBJ1-1,TRBV30,.,.,TGTGCCTGGACAGGGTACGGCACTGAAGCTTTCTTT,CAWTGYGTEAFF
TRBJ2-2,TRBV5-4,TRBD2,.,TGTGCCAGCAGCCCCAGGACTAGCGGTGTCACCGGGGAGCTGTTTTTT,CASSPRTSGVTGELFF
TRBJ2-2,TRBV12-3/TRBV12-4,.,.,TGTGCCAGCACCCAGGGGGGAGCCGGGGAGCTGTTTTTT,CASTQGGAGELFF
TRBJ1-5,TRBV6-5,TRBD1,.,TGTGCCAGCAGTTACTCTGGGACAGGGGTCAATCAGCCCCAGCATTTT,CASSYSGTGVNQPQHF
TRBJ2-5,TRBV5-6,.,.,TGTGCCAGCGGCCGGACAGAAGAGACCCAGTACTTC,CASGRTEETQYF
TRBJ1-5,TRBV7-2,.,once,TGTGCCAGCAGCTTAGCAGGGGTCGGCAATCAGCCCCAGCATTTT,CASSLAGVGNQPQHF
TRBJ1-2,TRBV5-4,TRBD1,once,TGTGCCAGCAGCTTGGCCACAGGGGATTTGGGTGGCTACACCTTC,CASSLATGDLGGYTF
TRBJ2-5,TRBV19,.,.,TGTGCCAGTAGTTCCCGGGGGACCACCCAAGAGACCCAGTACTTC,CASSSRGTTQETQYF
TRBJ1-3,TRBV5-1,TRBD1,.,TGCGCCAGCAGTAATCCGGGACAGGGAAACACCATATATTTT,CASSNPGQGNTIYF
TRBJ2-3,TRBV7-2,TRBD2,.,TGTGCCAGCAGTGAGAGCGGGGGGGTTTGGGATACGCAGTATTTT,CASSESGGVWDTQYF
TRBJ2-5,TRBV2,TRBD1,.,TGTGCCAGCAGTGATTTACAGGGGGCGAGAGAGACCCAGTACTTC,CASSDLQGARETQYF
TRBJ1-2,TRBV29-1,TRBD1,.,TGCAGCGTTTTCACAGGGGACTATGGCTACACCTTC,CSVFTGDYGYTF
TRBJ2-5,TRBV14,.,.,TGTGCCAGCAGCCAAACCCAAGAGATCCAGTACTTC,CASSQTQEIQYF
TRBJ2-7,TRBV7-9,.,.,TGTGCCAGCAGCTCGTCGAACCGCAGGGGGGACCCCTACGAGCAGTACTTC,CASSSSNRRGDPYEQYF
TRBJ2-4,TRBV2,.,.,TGTGCCAGCAGTGGGGGTAGGGGCGGGGCCCTAGCCAAAAACATTCAGTACTTC,CASSGGRGGALAKNIQYF
TRBJ2-7,TRBV3-1/TRBV3-2,TRBD2,.,TGTGCCAGCAGCCCGAACGGGGGAGGGGACTACGAGCAGTACTTC,CASSPNGGGDYEQYF
TRBJ2-3,TRBV11-1,.,.,TGTGCCAGCAGGGGCCCTGGCAGATACACAGATACGCAGTATTTT,CASRGPGRYTDTQYF
TRBJ1-1,TRBV18,TRBD1,.,TGTGCCAGCTCACCACCTGACAGGGGGAACACTGAAGCTTTCTTT,CASSPPDRGNTEAFF
TRBJ2-7,TRBV5-1,TRBD2,.,TGCGCCAGCAGCTTGGGGACCCAACGGGGGGAGTACGAGCAGTACTTC,CASSLGTQRGEYEQYF
TRBJ2-2,TRBV5-1,.,few,TGCGCCAGCAGCCCGGGACACCCCACCGGGGAGCTGTTTTTT,CASSPGHPTGELFF
TRBJ1-1,TRBV7-9,.,.,TGTGCCAGCAGCTTAGCGGCAGGGAAGAACACTGAAGCTTTCTTT,CASSLAAGKNTEAFF
TRBJ2-1,TRBV11-2,.,once,TGTGCCAGCAGCGCCCGACAGTCCTACAATGAGCAGTTCTTC,CASSARQSYNEQFF
TRBJ1-5,TRBV6-1,.,.,TGTGCCAGCAGTGAAGGACAGAGCAATCAGCCCCAGCATTTT,CASSEGQSNQPQHF
TRBJ1-5,TRBV27,.,.,TGTGCCAGCAGTTTCCTATATAGCAATCAGCCCCAGCATTTT,CASSFLYSNQPQHF
TRBJ2-1,TRBV7-2,TRBD2,.,TGTGCCAGCAGCTTCGGGGGGGTTACCAATGAGCAGTTCTTC,CASSFGGVTNEQFF
TRBJ1-1,TRBV10-3,TRBD1,.,TGTGCCATCAGTGAACAGGGGGTGGGAGCTGAAGCTTTCTTT,CAISEQGVGAEAFF
TRBJ1-3,TRBV29-1,.,.,TGCAGCGTTGCTTGGAGCTCTGGAAACACCATATATTTT,CSVAWSSGNTIYF
TRBJ2-5,TRBV5-1,.,.,TGCGCCAGCAGGGCGGGACAGATACAAGAGACCCAGTACTTC,CASRAGQIQETQYF
TRBJ1-3,TRBV2,TRBD1,.,TGTGCCAGCAGTAGGGACAGGGGCTCTGGAAACACCATATATTTT,CASSRDRGSGNTIYF
TRBJ2-3,TRBV5-4,.,.,TGTGCCAGCAGCTTGATCGGGAGCACAGATACGCAGTATTTT,CASSLIGSTDTQYF
TRBJ1-2,TRBV6-6,TRBD1,once,TGTGCCAGCAGCCAAGGACAGGGGGCGCTTATGGGAGGCTACACCTTC,CASSQGQGALMGGYTF
TRBJ1-6,TRBV10-3,TRBD1,.,TGTGCCATCAGTGATGACAGGGTAGATTCACCCCTCCACTTT,CAISDDRVDSPLHF
TRBJ2-3,TRBV2,.,.,TGTGCCAGCACCCTGGGGTCAGGGGGGCTTGGCACAGATACGCAGTATTTT,CASTLGSGGLGTDTQYF
TRBJ2-2,TRBV20-1,.,.,TGCAGTGCTAGTCTCACTAGCACCGGGGAGCTGTTTTTT,CSASLTSTGELFF
TRBJ2-2,TRBV6-6,.,.,TGTGCCAGCAGTTATGGCTCGGGGGATAACACCGGGGAGCTGTTTTTT,CASSYGSGDNTGELFF
TRBJ2-1,TRBV5-4,TRBD2,few,TGTGCCAGCAGCTACGGACTAGCGGGGAGCAATGAGCAGTTCTTC,CASSYGLAGSNEQFF
TRBJ2-7,TRBV24-1,.,.,TGTGCCACCAGTGGAGGGAGCTACGAGCAGTACTTC,CATSGGSYEQYF
TRBJ2-6,TRBV5-6,.,.,TGTGCCAGCAGCTTGTCTCTCTCTGGGGCCAACGTCCTGACTTTC,CASSLSLSGANVLTF
TRBJ1-2,TRBV19,TRBD1,.,TGTGCCAGTAGTATCCCGGGACAGGGGGACTATGGCTACACCTTC,CASSIPGQGDYGYTF
TRBJ1-1,TRBV12-3/TRBV12-4,.,.,TGTGCCAGCAGCCCGAGAGGACAGGAAGCTTTCTTT,CASSPRGQEAFF
TRBJ2-6,TRBV6-6,.,.,TGTGCCAGCAACATCGCCCACTCTGGGGCCAACGTCCTGACTTTC,CASNIAHSGANVLTF
TRBJ1-2,TRBV11-3,TRBD1,.,TGTGCCAGCAGCTTAGGAGGACAGGGGAAGGCTAACTATGGCTACACCTTC,CASSLGGQGKANYGYTF
TRBJ1-2,TRBV3-1/TRBV3-2,.,.,TGTGCCAGCAGCCAATTCGGCAGGTACTATGGCTACACCTTC,CASSQFGRYYGYTF
TRBJ2-5,TRBV10-3,TRBD1,.,TGTGCCATCAGTGACACCGGGACAGGGGGCCAAGAGACCCAGTACTTC,CAISDTGTGGQETQYF
TRBJ1-6,TRBV4-1,TRBD1,once,TGCGCCAGCAGTCTTGGACAGGGGGCGGATTATTCACCCCTCCACTTT,CASSLGQGADYSPLHF
TRBJ2-2,TRBV7-2,TRBD2,.,TGTGCCAGCAGCTTAGCCGGACTAGCGGGGGGGCCCGGGGAGCTGTTTTTT,CASSLAGLAGGPGELFF
TRBJ2-1,TRBV4-2,TRBD2,once,TGTGCCAGCAGCCACGCCGGGACTAGTGGGAGCAATGAGCAGTTCTTC,CASSHAGTSGSNEQFF